A selection of T cell receptor beta chains follows, all from one sample in a study of cytomegalovirus exposure and HLA in healthy donors. Clones were sequenced by immunoSEQ multiplex PCR, and TCRdb holds only the in-frame ones, with some missing. The sample has 100,000 to 150,000 clones, under 20% seen once. Sequenced input: PBMCs. The receptors stem from a female donor in good health and CMV-seropositive. Each CDR3 is given with its conserved first and last residue. The order of the fields is clone size, J gene, CDR3 length, D gene, V gene, CDR3 DNA, CDR3 protein. The D gene is left open where the match is weak. Size is stated for part of the rows, as once, few or many counts, or as a class when the clone is expanded.

.,TRBJ2-5,15,.,TRBV19,TGTGCCAGTCACCTAGGGGCAGGTCCCGCGGAGACCCAGTACTTC,CASHLGAGPAETQYF
.,TRBJ2-7,17,.,TRBV2,TGTGCCAGCAGTGAATCCTTGCCAGGCTCCTTACCCTACGAGCAGTACTTC,CASSESLPGSLPYEQYF
few,TRBJ2-7,14,TRBD1,TRBV4-3,TGCGCCAGCAGCCAAGGACAGGGGGCTTACGAGCAGTACTTC,CASSQGQGAYEQYF
few,TRBJ2-1,15,TRBD2,TRBV7-6,TGTGCCAGCAGCTTTGAGCGGGAACTCTACAATGAGCAGTTCTTC,CASSFERELYNEQFF
.,TRBJ1-1,14,.,TRBV10-3,TGTGCCATCACCTCCTCCCCCCCAAGCTCTGAAGCTTTCTTT,CAITSSPPSSEAFF
.,TRBJ1-2,14,TRBD1,TRBV7-2,TGTGCCAGCAGCCTTACAGGGGGTCCCTATGGCTACACCTTC,CASSLTGGPYGYTF
many,TRBJ2-1,15,.,TRBV5-4,TGTGCCAGCAGCTTGACTCAGGGGCCCTACAATGAGCAGTTCTTC,CASSLTQGPYNEQFF
.,TRBJ2-7,13,TRBD1,TRBV11-2,TGTGCCAGCAGCCAGGGACAGAATTACGAGCAGTACTTC,CASSQGQNYEQYF
few,TRBJ2-2,14,.,TRBV15,TGTGCCACCAGCGCCGGGTTCAACACCGGGGAGCTGTTTTTT,CATSAGFNTGELFF
.,TRBJ2-4,16,TRBD1,TRBV9,TGTGCCAGCAGCCCTTACTGGACAGGGGGCTTCGGCATTCAGTACTTC,CASSPYWTGGFGIQYF
few,TRBJ1-2,17,TRBD1,TRBV25-1,TGTGCCAGCAGTGTAACCGGGACAGGGCGAGGTAACTATGGCTACACCTTC,CASSVTGTGRGNYGYTF
.,TRBJ2-7,13,TRBD2,TRBV25-1,TGTGCCAGCAGTCAAGCGGGAAACTACGAGCAGTACTTC,CASSQAGNYEQYF
few,TRBJ2-5,16,TRBD2,TRBV5-1,TGCGCCAGCAGCATCGAAAAAGCGGGACTGGGGGAGACCCAGTACTTC,CASSIEKAGLGETQYF
few,TRBJ1-2,14,.,TRBV4-3,TGCGCCAGCAGCCAAGATCGGGGGGTTGGAGGCTACACCTTC,CASSQDRGVGGYTF
.,TRBJ1-1,11,.,TRBV20-1,TGCAGTGCTATTCAGAACACTGAAGCTTTCTTT,CSAIQNTEAFF
.,TRBJ2-7,16,TRBD1,TRBV7-6,TGTGCCAGCAGCTCAGGGACAGGCGGAGAGGATTACGAGCAGTACTTC,CASSSGTGGEDYEQYF
.,TRBJ1-1,14,TRBD1,TRBV5-4,TGTGCCAGCAGCCAATCCGGGACAGGGTCTGAAGCTTTCTTT,CASSQSGTGSEAFF
.,TRBJ2-7,15,TRBD2,TRBV28,TGTGCCAGCAGTTCCTGGACTAGCGGGGGCTACGAGCAGTACTTC,CASSSWTSGGYEQYF
few,TRBJ2-3,15,.,TRBV7-6,TGTGCCAGCAGCACTAGTCGGACCAGCACAGATACGCAGTATTTT,CASSTSRTSTDTQYF
.,TRBJ2-7,14,TRBD1,TRBV6-6,TGTGCCAGCAACCGACAGGGAAGCTCCTACGAGCAGTACTTC,CASNRQGSSYEQYF
.,TRBJ2-3,13,.,TRBV2,TGTGCCAGCAGCCCCCGGGACACAGATACGCAGTATTTT,CASSPRDTDTQYF
.,TRBJ1-1,14,TRBD1,TRBV6-1,TGTGCCACCTCCCGGGACAGCCTCCTAACTGAAGCTTTCTTT,CATSRDSLLTEAFF
.,TRBJ1-2,17,.,TRBV27,TGTGCCAGCAGTTTAGGGCCAGGGAACTCCTCCCCTTATGGCTACACCTTC,CASSLGPGNSSPYGYTF
few,TRBJ2-5,13,TRBD2,TRBV4-1,TGCGCCAGCAGCCCGGGACTACAAGAGACCCAGTACTTC,CASSPGLQETQYF
.,TRBJ1-1,14,.,TRBV5-6,TGTGCCAGCAGCCTACGGGACACTTACACTGAAGCTTTCTTT,CASSLRDTYTEAFF
.,TRBJ2-7,14,TRBD1,TRBV28,TGTGCCAGCAGGTCGACAGGGAGCCTCTACGAGCAGTACTTC,CASRSTGSLYEQYF
few,TRBJ1-2,14,.,TRBV2,TGTGCCAGCAGTGAAGTTGGACAGATCTATGGCTACACCTTC,CASSEVGQIYGYTF
.,TRBJ1-1,14,TRBD1,TRBV5-1,TGCGCCAGCCGCGTGGAAGAGAAACAGGGGCAAGCTTTCTTT,CASRVEEKQGQAFF
.,TRBJ2-5,13,.,TRBV29-1,TGCAGCGTGGGGCTCTCAGGTCGAGAGACCCAGTACTTC,CSVGLSGRETQYF
.,TRBJ2-7,16,TRBD1,TRBV27,TGTGCCAGCAGTACCTCTCCCGGGACAGGGTCAAACGAGCAGTACTTC,CASSTSPGTGSNEQYF
few,TRBJ2-5,17,.,TRBV30,TGTGCCTGGAGTGTACCGCGGCCAAACTGGGGCTGGAAGACCCAGTACTTC,CAWSVPRPNWGWKTQYF
few,TRBJ2-1,16,TRBD1,TRBV28,TGTGCCAGCAGTCCAACCGGGACAGGGGTATTGAATGAGCAGTTCTTC,CASSPTGTGVLNEQFF
few,TRBJ1-2,15,.,TRBV21-1,TGTGCCAGCAGCAGGGAGACGGGGGTTAACTATGGCTACACCTTC,CASSRETGVNYGYTF
few,TRBJ1-1,14,.,TRBV6-6,TGTGCCAGCAGTTACTTGCAGGGTGCCGCTGAAGCTTTCTTT,CASSYLQGAAEAFF
few,TRBJ2-1,16,TRBD2,TRBV4-1,TGCGCCAGCAGCCAAGTGTCGCGGGAGTACGGCAATGAGCAGTTCTTC,CASSQVSREYGNEQFF
.,TRBJ1-5,15,TRBD1,TRBV11-2,TGTGCCAGCAGCTTAACAGGGGGTCGCAATCAGCCCCAGCATTTT,CASSLTGGRNQPQHF
.,TRBJ2-2,15,.,TRBV7-6,TGTGCCAGCAGCTTAGTGGGGGGTGCTGCCGGGGAGCTGTTTTTT,CASSLVGGAAGELFF
.,TRBJ1-5,12,.,TRBV7-9,TGTGCCAGCAGCTTAGGGGCGGGGCCCCAGCATTTT,CASSLGAGPQHF
few,TRBJ2-3,14,.,TRBV6-5,TGTGCCAGCAGCGCTGGTCTAGCTACAGATACGCAGTATTTT,CASSAGLATDTQYF
few,TRBJ2-2,15,TRBD1,TRBV28,TGTGCCAGCAGTGATGACAGGGTTTGGGCCGGGGAGCTGTTTTTT,CASSDDRVWAGELFF
.,TRBJ1-6,18,.,TRBV6-1,TGTGCCAGCAGTGAAGAGGCTCCAGGGAGGTCCTATAATTCACCCCTCCACTTT,CASSEEAPGRSYNSPLHF
.,TRBJ2-7,14,TRBD1,TRBV5-4,TGTGCCAGCAGCTTCGGACAGGCCGTCTACGAGCAGTACTTC,CASSFGQAVYEQYF
.,TRBJ2-2,15,.,TRBV5-5,TGTGCCAGCAGCATCTTACAGTTAAACACCGGGGAGCTGTTTTTT,CASSILQLNTGELFF